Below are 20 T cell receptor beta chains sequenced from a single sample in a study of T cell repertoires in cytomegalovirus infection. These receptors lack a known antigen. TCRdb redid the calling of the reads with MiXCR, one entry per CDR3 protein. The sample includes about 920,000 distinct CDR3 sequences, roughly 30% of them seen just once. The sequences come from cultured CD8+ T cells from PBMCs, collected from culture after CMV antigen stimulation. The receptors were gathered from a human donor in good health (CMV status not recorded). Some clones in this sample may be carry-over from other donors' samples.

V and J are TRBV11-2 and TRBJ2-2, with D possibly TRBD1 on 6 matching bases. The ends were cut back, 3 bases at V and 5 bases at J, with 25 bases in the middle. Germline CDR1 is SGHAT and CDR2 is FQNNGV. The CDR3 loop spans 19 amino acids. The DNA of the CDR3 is TGTGCCAGCAGCTTCCCAAACTTCAGGACAGCCCCGAGGACCGGGGAGCTGTTTTTT. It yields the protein CASSFPNFRTAPRTGELFF.

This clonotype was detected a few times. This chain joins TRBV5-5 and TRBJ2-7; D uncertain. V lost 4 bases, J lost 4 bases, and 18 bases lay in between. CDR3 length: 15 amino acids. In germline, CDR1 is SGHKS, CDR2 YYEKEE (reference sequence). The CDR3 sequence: CASSPQRFPRYEQYF. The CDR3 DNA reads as TGTGCCAGCAGCCCCCAGAGGTTCCCCCGGTACGAGCAGTACTTC.

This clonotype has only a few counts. This chain's CDR3 is CASSQDLPSRRWFF. CDR3 DNA: TGCGCCAGCAGCCAAGATCTCCCGAGCCGCCGCTGGTTCTTC. J is TRBJ2-1 and V is TRBV4-3; D is unclear. The CDR3 spans 14 residues. Germline-derived CDR1 and CDR2 are LGHNA and YSLEER. V gave up 0 bases and J gave up 15 bases, with 18 bases separating them.

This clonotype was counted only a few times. CDR3 sequence reads: CASSLGLGDRPYNEQFF. CDR3 DNA sequence: TGTGCCAGCAGTCTCGGCCTCGGGGACAGACCTTACAATGAGCAGTTCTTC. This rearrangement joins TRBV6-5 to TRBJ2-1, with TRBD1 matching over 7 bases. Trimming cost V 5 bases and J 4 bases; bases outside gene matches: 14. The CDR3 runs 17 residues. Germline V lookup: CDR1 MNHEY, CDR2 SVGAGI.

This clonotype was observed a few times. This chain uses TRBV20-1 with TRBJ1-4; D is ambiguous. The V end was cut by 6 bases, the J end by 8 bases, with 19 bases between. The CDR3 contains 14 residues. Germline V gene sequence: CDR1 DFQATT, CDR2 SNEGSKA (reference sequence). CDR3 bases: TGCAGTGCCATTAGTAAGGGTTTTCGCGAAAAACTGTTTTTT. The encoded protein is CSAISKGFREKLFF.

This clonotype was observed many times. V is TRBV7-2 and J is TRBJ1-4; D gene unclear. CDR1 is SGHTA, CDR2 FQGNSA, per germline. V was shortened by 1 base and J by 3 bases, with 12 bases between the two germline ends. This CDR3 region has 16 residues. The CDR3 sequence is CASSLEVPRPNEKLFF. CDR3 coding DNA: TGTGCCAGCAGCTTAGAAGTACCGAGGCCTAATGAAAAACTGTTTTTT. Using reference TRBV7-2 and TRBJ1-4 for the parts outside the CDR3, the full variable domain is GAGVSQSPSNKVTEKGKDVELRCDPISGHTALYWYRQSLGQGLEFLIYFQGNSAPDKSGLPSDRFSAERTGGSVSTLTIQRTQQEDSAVYLCASSLEVPRPNEKLFFGSGTQLSVL.

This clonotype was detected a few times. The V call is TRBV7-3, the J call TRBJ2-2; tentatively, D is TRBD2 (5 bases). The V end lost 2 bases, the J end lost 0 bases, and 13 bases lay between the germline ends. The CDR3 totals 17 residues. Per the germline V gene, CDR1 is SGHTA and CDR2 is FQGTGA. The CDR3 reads CASSLYGGEPNTGELFF. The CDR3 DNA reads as TGTGCCAGCAGCTTATATGGAGGAGAACCGAACACCGGGGAGCTGTTTTTT.

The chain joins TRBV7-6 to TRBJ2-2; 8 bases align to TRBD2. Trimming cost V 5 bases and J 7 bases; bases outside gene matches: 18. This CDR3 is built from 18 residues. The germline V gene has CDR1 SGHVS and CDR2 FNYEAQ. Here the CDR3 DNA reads TGTGCCAGCAGCCCCACGGGGGGGTCCGGCAGGGCCAACGGGGAGCTGTTTTTT. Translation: CASSPTGGSGRANGELFF. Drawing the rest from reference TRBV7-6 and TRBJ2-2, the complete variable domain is GAGVSQSPRYKVTKRGQDVALRCDPISGHVSLYWYRQALGQGPEFLTYFNYEAQQDKSGLPNDRFSAERPEGSISTLTIQRTEQRDSAMYRCASSPTGGSGRANGELFFGEGSRLTVL.

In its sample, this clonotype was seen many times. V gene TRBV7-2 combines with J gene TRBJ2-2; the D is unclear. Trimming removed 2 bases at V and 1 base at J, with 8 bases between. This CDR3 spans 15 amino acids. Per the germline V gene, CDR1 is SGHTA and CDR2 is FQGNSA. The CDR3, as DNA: TGTGCCAGCAGCTTATATTCGTGGAACACCGGGGAGCTGTTTTTT. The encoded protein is CASSLYSWNTGELFF.

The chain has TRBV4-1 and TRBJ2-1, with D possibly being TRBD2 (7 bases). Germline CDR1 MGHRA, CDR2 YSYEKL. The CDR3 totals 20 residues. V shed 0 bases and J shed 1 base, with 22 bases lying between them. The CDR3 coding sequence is TGCGCCAGCAGCCAAGAAAGAGTCTTGGGGGGGCAAGGGTCCTACAATGAGCAGTTCTTC. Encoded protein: CASSQERVLGGQGSYNEQFF.

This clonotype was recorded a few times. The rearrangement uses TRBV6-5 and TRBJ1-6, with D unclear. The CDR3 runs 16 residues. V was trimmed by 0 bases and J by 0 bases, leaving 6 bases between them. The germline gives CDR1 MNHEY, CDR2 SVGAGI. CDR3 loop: CASSYSASSYNSPLHF. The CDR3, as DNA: TGTGCCAGCAGTTACTCAGCAAGCTCCTATAATTCACCCCTCCACTTT.

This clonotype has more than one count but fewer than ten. This CDR3 reads CASKTEGGTEAFF. The CDR3 DNA sequence: TGTGCCAGCAAAACGGAGGGGGGAACTGAAGCTTTCTTT. The rearrangement links TRBV6-5 to TRBJ1-1; possible D gene TRBD1, 6 bases. The V gene lost 7 bases and the J gene lost 5 bases, with 14 bases spanning the gap. CDR1 and CDR2 from the germline V gene are MNHEY and SVGAGI. This CDR3 contains 13 residues.

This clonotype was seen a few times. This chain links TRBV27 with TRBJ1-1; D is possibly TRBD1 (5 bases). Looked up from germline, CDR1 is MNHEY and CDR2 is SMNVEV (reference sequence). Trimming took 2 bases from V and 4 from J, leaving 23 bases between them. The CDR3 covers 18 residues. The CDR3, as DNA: TGTGCCAGCAGTTTAACACCCAGGCCCCGAGGGGCGGGCACTGAAGCTTTCTTT. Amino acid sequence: CASSLTPRPRGAGTEAFF.

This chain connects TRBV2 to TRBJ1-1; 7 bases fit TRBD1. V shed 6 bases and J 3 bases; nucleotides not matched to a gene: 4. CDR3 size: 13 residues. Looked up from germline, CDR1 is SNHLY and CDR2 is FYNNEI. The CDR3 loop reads CASSTGDHTEAFF. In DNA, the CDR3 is TGTGCCAGCAGCACAGGGGACCACACTGAAGCTTTCTTT. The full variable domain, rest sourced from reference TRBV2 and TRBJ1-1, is EPEVTQTPSHQVTQMGQEVILRCVPISNHLYFYWYRQILGQKVEFLVSFYNNEISEKSEIFDDQFSVERPDGSNFTLKIRSTKLEDSAMYFCASSTGDHTEAFFGQGTRLTVV.

CDR3 sequence: CASSLWTEENEQFF. In nucleotides, the CDR3 is TGTGCCAGCAGTTTATGGACAGAGGAAAATGAGCAGTTCTTC. The V and J genes are TRBV12-3 or TRBV12-4 and TRBJ2-1, with D perhaps TRBD1 (6 bases). This CDR3 is 14 amino acids long. Deletions cut 2 bases from V and 7 bases from J, with 12 bases between.

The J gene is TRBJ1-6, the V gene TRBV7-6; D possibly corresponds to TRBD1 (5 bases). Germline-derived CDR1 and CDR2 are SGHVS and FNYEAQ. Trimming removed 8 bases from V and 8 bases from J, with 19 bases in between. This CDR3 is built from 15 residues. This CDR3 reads CASGTIGGIDSPLHF. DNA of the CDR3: TGTGCCAGCGGTACGATTGGGGGGATTGATTCACCCCTCCACTTT.

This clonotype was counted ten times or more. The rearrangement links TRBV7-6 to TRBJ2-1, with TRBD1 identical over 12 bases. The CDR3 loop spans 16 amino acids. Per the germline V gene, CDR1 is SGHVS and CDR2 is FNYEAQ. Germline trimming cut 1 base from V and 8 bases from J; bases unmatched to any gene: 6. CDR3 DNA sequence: TGTGCCAGCAGCTTAGTACAGGGACAGGGGGCTTATGAGCAGTTCTTC. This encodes CASSLVQGQGAYEQFF.

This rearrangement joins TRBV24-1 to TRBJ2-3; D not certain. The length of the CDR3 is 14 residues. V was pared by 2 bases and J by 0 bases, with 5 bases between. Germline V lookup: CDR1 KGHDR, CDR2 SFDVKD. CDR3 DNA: TGTGCCACCAGTGATTATGGGAGCACAGATACGCAGTATTTT. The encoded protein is CATSDYGSTDTQYF.

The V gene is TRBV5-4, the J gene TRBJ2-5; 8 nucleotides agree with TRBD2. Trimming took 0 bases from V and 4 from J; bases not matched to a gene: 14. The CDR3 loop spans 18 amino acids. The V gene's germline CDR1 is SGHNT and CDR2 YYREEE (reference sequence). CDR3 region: CASSLAVGGGPRIETQYF. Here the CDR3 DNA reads TGTGCCAGCAGCTTGGCGGTCGGGGGGGGGCCGAGGATAGAGACCCAGTACTTC.

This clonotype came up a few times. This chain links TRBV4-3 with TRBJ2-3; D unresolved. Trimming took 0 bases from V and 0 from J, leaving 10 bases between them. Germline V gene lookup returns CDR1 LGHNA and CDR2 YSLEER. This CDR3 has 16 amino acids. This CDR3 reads CASSQEMEFSTDTQYF. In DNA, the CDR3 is TGCGCCAGCAGCCAAGAAATGGAGTTTAGCACAGATACGCAGTATTTT.